The 29 T cell receptor beta chains reported below all come from one sample, sequenced in a study of T cell responses to AZD1222 COVID-19 vaccine. Repertoires were generated with immunoSEQ multiplex PCR, while TCRdb's copy carries only in-frame clones and drops some. Of about 130,000 clones listed, 80% to 90% were seen once; the top ten hold 1.5% to 1.7%. This sample comprised peripheral blood, obtained on day 0 of AZD1222 vaccination. All receptors derive from an adult in good health.

The gene calls are TRBV6-5 and TRBJ2-5, with D possibly matching TRBD2 (6 bases). This CDR3 spans 14 amino acids. Germline V lookup: CDR1 MNHEY, CDR2 SVGAGI. The germline V and J ends were trimmed by 0 bases and 5 bases, with 10 bases remaining between them. Here the CDR3 DNA reads TGTGCCAGCAGTTACTCGACCAGCGGGGAGACCCAGTACTTC. It is translated as CASSYSTSGETQYF.

There are a few counts of this clone. This chain connects TRBV5-1 to TRBJ2-6; TRBD1 aligns across 10 bases. V gave up 2 bases and J gave up 1 base; unmatched junction bases: 9. This CDR3 region has 19 residues. Germline V CDR1 and CDR2: SGHRS, YFSETQ. In DNA, the CDR3 is TGCGCCAGCAGCTTTACGAGACAGGGGGCTTTGTCTGGGGCCAACGTCCTGACTTTC. Amino acid sequence: CASSFTRQGALSGANVLTF.

The V and J genes are TRBV3-1 (or the pseudogene TRBV3-2) and TRBJ1-1, with D tentatively TRBD1 (5 bases). The CDR3 is 14 residues long. V dropped 1 base and J dropped 3 bases, with 9 bases sitting between them. Germline V gene data show CDR1 as LGHDT and CDR2 as YNNKEL (reference sequence). CDR3 DNA: TGTGCCAGCAGCCAAGGCGACAGATACACTGAAGCTTTCTTT. It codes for CASSQGDRYTEAFF.

V usage is TRBV19 and J usage is TRBJ2-1, with D hard to call. The germline gives CDR1 LNHDA, CDR2 SQIVND (reference sequence). V lost 5 bases and J lost 9, with 11 bases in between. This CDR3 is built from 12 residues. CDR3 sequence reads: CASSHWVGEQFF. For the CDR3, the DNA is TGTGCCAGTAGTCACTGGGTTGGTGAGCAGTTCTTC.

This clone has a single count. The V and J genes are TRBV13 and TRBJ1-2; TRBD1 agrees at 9 bases. Germline trimming cut 6 bases from V and 5 bases from J; bases unmatched to any gene: 16. Germline-derived CDR1 and CDR2 are PRHDT and FYEKMQ (reference sequence). The CDR3 extends over 17 amino acids. CDR3 in DNA: TGTGCCAGCAGATCTACGCTTCCGGGACAGGGAGAGTATGGCTACACCTTC. This sequence encodes CASRSTLPGQGEYGYTF.

The rearrangement links TRBV6-5 to TRBJ2-1; D may be TRBD1 (5 bases). Trimming removed 2 bases at V and 4 bases at J, with 15 bases between. Germline V gives CDR1 MNHEY, CDR2 SVGAGI. There are 16 residues in the CDR3. CDR3: CASSYGPGNPYNEQFF. The CDR3, as DNA: TGTGCCAGCAGTTACGGGCCAGGGAACCCTTACAATGAGCAGTTCTTC.

The V call is TRBV11-3, the J call TRBJ2-7; perhaps TRBD2 as D (6 bases). Germline assignment: CDR1 SGHNT and CDR2 YENEEA. The ends were cut back, 0 bases at V and 7 bases at J, with 10 bases in the middle. The CDR3 runs to 13 residues. DNA for the CDR3: TGTGCCAGCAGCTTAGATCCAGGGAGGGAGCAGTACTTC. Translated: CASSLDPGREQYF.

This chain connects TRBV5-5 to TRBJ1-6, with D unclear. Germline values: CDR1 SGHKS, CDR2 YYEKEE (reference sequence). The CDR3 runs to 19 residues. The V end lost 0 bases, the J end lost 0 bases, and 16 bases lay between the germline ends. For the CDR3, the DNA is TGTGCCAGCAGCTTGGTTGTCAGACCCCATAGCTCCTATAATTCACCCCTCCACTTT. Translation: CASSLVVRPHSSYNSPLHF.

The V and J genes are TRBV27 and TRBJ2-1, with 10 nucleotides matching TRBD1. CDR1 is MNHEY and CDR2 is SMNVEV in the germline V gene (reference sequence). This CDR3 comprises 14 residues. Trimming at V came to 6 bases and at J to 5 bases, leaving 4 bases not matched to a gene. CDR3 protein: CASRSGQGHNEQFF. The CDR3 DNA reads as TGTGCCAGCAGGTCGGGACAGGGGCACAATGAGCAGTTCTTC.

In DNA, the CDR3 is TGTGCCAGCAGCTTGGGACAGGGATACACTGAAGCTTTCTTT. It codes for CASSLGQGYTEAFF. V is TRBV7-3 and J is TRBJ1-1, with 9 nucleotides matching TRBD1. The CDR3 length is 14 residues. Germline CDR1 and CDR2: SGHTA and FQGTGA. V dropped 3 bases and J dropped 3; count of bases not matched to a gene: 2.

The V call is TRBV27, the J call TRBJ1-2; TRBD1 might be the D (5 bases). CDR1 is MNHEY, CDR2 SMNVEV, per germline (reference sequence). This CDR3 spans 15 amino acids. V lost 5 bases and J lost 4, with 17 bases in between. The CDR3 nucleotides read TGTGCCAGCAGTACCCACGGGGGGAGCAGCTATGGCTACACCTTC. It specifies CASSTHGGSSYGYTF.

The gene calls are TRBV5-6 and TRBJ1-1; unclear D gene. This CDR3 is built from 15 residues. Germline V lookup: CDR1 SGHDT, CDR2 YYEEEE. The V gene lost 0 bases and the J gene lost 3 bases, with 12 bases spanning the gap. CDR3 loop: CASSLVRLEDTEAFF. CDR3 bases: TGTGCCAGCAGCTTGGTCCGACTGGAGGACACTGAAGCTTTCTTT.

The J gene is TRBJ1-5, the V gene TRBV6-2 or TRBV6-3; D unclear. Looked up from germline, CDR1 is MNHEY and CDR2 is SVGEGT. CDR3 length equals 14 residues. Trimming took off 5 bases at V and 1 base at J, with 9 bases between the two ends. CDR3 sequence reads: CASSPRPSNQPQHF. The CDR3, as DNA: TGTGCCAGCAGTCCCCGTCCAAGCAATCAGCCCCAGCATTTT.

This rearrangement joins TRBV7-2 to TRBJ2-5; tentatively, D is TRBD1 (7 bases). Trimming removed 5 bases from V and 7 bases from J, with 23 bases in between. Germline values: CDR1 SGHTA, CDR2 FQGNSA. This CDR3 comprises 16 residues. CDR3 nucleotide sequence: TGTGCCAGCAGCGAAGAGGGGGACTCCCAGGGGGGGACCCAGTACTTC. This codes for CASSEEGDSQGGTQYF.

The chain recombines TRBV6-5 with TRBJ1-3; no clear D gene. The germline V gene encodes CDR1 MNHEY and CDR2 SVGAGI. The CDR3 loop spans 12 amino acids. V was trimmed by 5 bases and J by 4 bases, leaving 6 bases between them. In DNA form, the CDR3 reads TGTGCCAGCAGTCGGGCCGGAAACACCATATATTTT. This codes for CASSRAGNTIYF.

The chain uses TRBV9 and TRBJ2-5; 7 bases fit TRBD1. Germline assignment: CDR1 SGDLS and CDR2 YYNGEE. The length of the CDR3 is 14 residues. Trimming took 0 bases from V and 7 from J; bases not matched to a gene: 6. CDR3 amino acids: CASSVAVGGGTQYF. In nucleotides, the CDR3 is TGTGCCAGCAGCGTAGCTGTAGGGGGCGGGACCCAGTACTTC.

The genes are TRBV21-1 and TRBJ1-1. TRBV21-1 is assigned pseudogene status. The CDR3 extends over 11 amino acids. The CDR3 nucleotides read TGTGCCAGCAGCTCAAAAGGGGAAGCTTTCTTT. Amino acids: CASSSKGEAFF.

The chain is built from TRBV5-5 and TRBJ1-1; D is uncertain. Trimming cost V 0 bases and J 10 bases, with 7 bases left between them. Germline V gives CDR1 SGHKS, CDR2 YYEKEE (reference sequence). The CDR3 is 11 amino acids. As DNA, the CDR3 is TGTGCCAGCAGCTTGGTCGGTGGAGCTTTCTTT. Its translation: CASSLVGGAFF.

The chain joins TRBV3-1 (or the pseudogene TRBV3-2) to TRBJ1-3; a possible D gene is TRBD1 (5 bases). Germline V gene data show CDR1 as LGHDT and CDR2 as YNNKEL (reference sequence). This CDR3 has 15 amino acids. Trimming removed 2 bases from V and 0 bases from J, with 8 bases in between. CDR3: CASSQYRSSGNTIYF. CDR3 nucleotide sequence: TGTGCCAGCAGCCAATACAGGAGCTCTGGAAACACCATATATTTT.

The V and J genes are TRBV6-2 or TRBV6-3 and TRBJ1-5; maybe TRBD1 (6 bases). V shed 6 bases and J shed 0 bases, with 18 bases lying between them. Germline V lookup: CDR1 MNHEY, CDR2 SVGEGT. CDR3 length: 17 amino acids. The CDR3 sequence is CASSPRGPDYSNQPQHF. CDR3 nucleotide sequence: TGTGCCAGCAGCCCCCGGGGGCCGGATTATAGCAATCAGCCCCAGCATTTT.

This rearrangement joins TRBV9 to TRBJ2-7; TRBD1 aligns across 7 bases. Per germline, CDR1 SGDLS and CDR2 YYNGEE. This CDR3 contains 16 residues. The J segment lost 3 bases and the V segment lost 2 bases, leaving 11 bases of the junction unmatched. In DNA form, the CDR3 reads TGTGCCAGCAGCGTGGCAGGGGGAGATTTAGGCTACGAGCAGTACTTC. This translates into CASSVAGGDLGYEQYF.

V usage is TRBV10-1 and J usage is TRBJ2-2; D may be TRBD1 (6 bases). The germline V gene has CDR1 WNHNN and CDR2 SYGVQD (reference sequence). CDR3 length: 15 amino acids. The V and J ends lost 6 bases and 7 bases respectively, with 18 bases between them. Here the CDR3 reads CASSHRASPGGELFF. CDR3 bases: TGCGCCAGCAGCCACAGGGCCTCACCGGGCGGGGAGCTGTTTTTT.

The chain recombines TRBV6-2 or TRBV6-3 with TRBJ2-7; D is unresolved. The V end was cut by 2 bases, the J end by 0 bases, with 11 bases between. This CDR3 is 15 amino acids long. Germline lookup yields CDR1 MNHEY and CDR2 SVGEGT. CDR3 amino acids: CASSYPAESSYEQYF. The CDR3 DNA sequence: TGTGCCAGCAGTTACCCCGCGGAGAGCTCCTACGAGCAGTACTTC.

This rearrangement joins TRBV29-1 to TRBJ2-2; D gene ambiguous. V was trimmed by 0 bases and J by 4 bases, leaving 0 bases between them. In germline, CDR1 is SQVTM, CDR2 ANQGSEA. The CDR3 covers 11 residues. The CDR3 is CSVEDTGELFF. The CDR3 coding sequence is TGCAGCGTTGAAGACACCGGGGAGCTGTTTTTT.

The V gene is TRBV6-5, the J gene TRBJ2-7; D not resolved. CDR1 and CDR2 from the germline V gene are MNHEY and SVGAGI. V lost 2 bases, J lost 5 bases, and 10 bases lay in between. The CDR3 loop spans 13 amino acids. The CDR3 nucleotides read TGTGCCAGCAGTTACGATGGCTGGCACGAGCAGTACTTC. Protein product: CASSYDGWHEQYF.

The chain is built from TRBV7-2 and TRBJ2-7; TRBD2 matches 7 bases. Per germline, CDR1 SGHTA and CDR2 FQGNSA. This CDR3 spans 16 amino acids. Germline trimming cut 5 bases from V and 0 bases from J; bases unmatched to any gene: 10. The CDR3 sequence: CASSPEGGSRSYEQYF. The CDR3 DNA sequence: TGTGCCAGCAGCCCCGAGGGCGGGAGCCGCTCCTACGAGCAGTACTTC. Drawing the rest from reference TRBV7-2 and TRBJ2-7, the complete variable domain is GAGVSQSPSNKVTEKGKDVELRCDPISGHTALYWYRQSLGQGLEFLIYFQGNSAPDKSGLPSDRFSAERTGGSVSTLTIQRTQQEDSAVYLCASSPEGGSRSYEQYFGPGTRLTVT.

This clone has a handful of counts. The chain links TRBV10-3 to TRBJ2-7, with D perhaps matching TRBD2 (5 bases). The V end was cut by 7 bases, the J end by 7 bases, with 14 bases between. Germline CDR1 ENHRY, CDR2 SYGVKD. CDR3 length equals 12 residues. CDR3 sequence: CAITTDWGEQYF. The CDR3 DNA reads as TGTGCCATCACCACGGACTGGGGAGAGCAGTACTTC.

V and J are TRBV7-9 and TRBJ2-1; 7 bases align to TRBD2. The V and J ends lost 9 bases and 6 bases, in that order; junction bases with no gene match: 5. CDR3 length: 12 amino acids. Germline V gene lookup returns CDR1 SEHNR and CDR2 FQNEAQ (reference sequence). The CDR3 spells CASGTGGNEQFF. The CDR3 DNA reads TGTGCCAGTGGGACGGGGGGCAATGAGCAGTTCTTC.

V is TRBV28 and J is TRBJ2-7; D is ambiguous. There are 11 residues in the CDR3. V dropped 6 bases and J dropped 2 bases, with 5 bases sitting between them. Per the germline V gene, CDR1 is MDHEN and CDR2 is SYDVKM. The CDR3 nucleotides are TGTGCCAGCAGCCGCCCCTACGAGCAGTACTTC. Translating gives CASSRPYEQYF.